These 3 T cell receptor beta chains share one sample of origin, sequenced in a study of brain T cells in children with intractable seizures. Time point: blood from clinic visit 5 months post-surgery; TSC patient then seizure free. Some clones are missing from TCRdb's copy, which holds only in-frame ones; the method was immunoSEQ multiplex PCR. The table records under 400,000 clones, roughly 93% of them present only once. Sample: peripheral blood, taken less than 6 months after surgery. These receptors all stem from a boy younger than two with tuberous sclerosis and intractable seizures.

Comment on this clone: Other DNA sequences in this sample translate to the same CDR3. The chain carries TRBV13 and TRBJ1-3; tentative D call: TRBD1 (6 bases). Looked up from germline, CDR1 is PRHDT and CDR2 is FYEKMQ (reference sequence). This CDR3 comprises 14 residues. V lost 4 bases, J lost 2 bases, and 9 bases lay in between. The CDR3 spells CASSSGVTGNTIYF. CDR3 nucleotide sequence: TGTGCCAGCAGCTCAGGGGTAACTGGAAACACCATATATTTT.

The chain is built from TRBV19 and TRBJ2-3, with D perhaps given as TRBD1 or TRBD2 (5 bases each). V lost 2 bases and J lost 4, with 13 bases in between. The CDR3 contains 15 residues. Germline loops: CDR1 LNHDA, CDR2 SQIVND (reference sequence). The CDR3 sequence is CASSINREGADTQYF. For the CDR3, the DNA is TGTGCCAGTAGTATAAATCGGGAAGGGGCAGATACGCAGTATTTT. Full variable domain (outside the CDR3, taken from reference TRBV19 and TRBJ2-3): DGGITQSPKYLFRKEGQNVTLSCEQNLNHDAMYWYRQDPGQGLRLIYYSQIVNDFQKGDIAEGYSVSREKKESFPLTVTSAQKNPTAFYLCASSINREGADTQYFGPGTRLTVL.

This rearrangement joins TRBV6-1 to TRBJ2-5, with unresolved D. V gave up 0 bases and J gave up 2 bases, with 7 bases separating them. Per the germline V gene, CDR1 is MNHNS and CDR2 is SASEGT. This CDR3 is built from 14 residues. The CDR3 loop is CASSEAVYQETQYF. DNA for the CDR3: TGTGCCAGCAGTGAAGCGGTCTATCAAGAGACCCAGTACTTC.